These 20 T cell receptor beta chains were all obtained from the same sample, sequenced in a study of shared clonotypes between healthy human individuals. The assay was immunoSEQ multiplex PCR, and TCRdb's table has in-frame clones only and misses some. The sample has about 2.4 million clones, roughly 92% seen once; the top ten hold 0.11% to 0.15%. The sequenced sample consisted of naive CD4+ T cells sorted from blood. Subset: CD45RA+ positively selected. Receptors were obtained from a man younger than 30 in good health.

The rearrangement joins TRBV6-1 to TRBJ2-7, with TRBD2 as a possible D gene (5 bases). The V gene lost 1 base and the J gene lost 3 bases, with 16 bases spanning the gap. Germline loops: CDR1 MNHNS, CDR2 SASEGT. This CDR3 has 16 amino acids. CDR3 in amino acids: CASSEVSGLPYYEQYF. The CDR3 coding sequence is TGTGCCAGCAGTGAAGTGAGTGGACTGCCTTACTACGAGCAGTACTTC.

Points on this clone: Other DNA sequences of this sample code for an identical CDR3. CDR3: CASSPPSGGTDTQYF. The CDR3 DNA reads TGCGCCAGCAGCCCCCCTAGCGGGGGCACAGATACGCAGTATTTT. The V and J genes are TRBV5-1 and TRBJ2-3, with 9 bases lining up with TRBD2. CDR1 and CDR2 from the germline V gene are SGHRS and YFSETQ. CDR3 length: 15 amino acids. Trimming cost V 4 bases and J 1 base; bases outside gene matches: 4.

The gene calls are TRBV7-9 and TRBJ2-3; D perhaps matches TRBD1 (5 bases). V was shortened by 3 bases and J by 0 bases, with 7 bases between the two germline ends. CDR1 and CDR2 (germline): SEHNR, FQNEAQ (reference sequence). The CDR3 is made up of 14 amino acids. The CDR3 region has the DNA TGTGCCAGCAGCTTTACAGGCAGCACAGATACGCAGTATTTT. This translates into CASSFTGSTDTQYF.

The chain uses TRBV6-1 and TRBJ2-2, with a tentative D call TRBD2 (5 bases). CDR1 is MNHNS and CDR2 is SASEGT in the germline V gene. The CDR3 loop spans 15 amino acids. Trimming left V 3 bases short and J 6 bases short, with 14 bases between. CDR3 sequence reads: CASSDGGRGAGELFF. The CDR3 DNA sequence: TGTGCCAGCAGTGACGGCGGGCGTGGGGCCGGGGAGCTGTTTTTT.

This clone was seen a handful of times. The DNA of the CDR3 is TGTGCCAGTAGTCCCGGGGCACCACCCAATCAGCCCCAGCATTTT. Its translation is CASSPGAPPNQPQHF. The chain couples TRBV19 to TRBJ1-5, with TRBD1 as a possible D gene (5 bases). Between the trimmed V and J ends, which lost 5 bases and 3 bases, there was a span of 14 bases. There are 15 residues in the CDR3. Germline values: CDR1 LNHDA, CDR2 SQIVND (reference sequence).

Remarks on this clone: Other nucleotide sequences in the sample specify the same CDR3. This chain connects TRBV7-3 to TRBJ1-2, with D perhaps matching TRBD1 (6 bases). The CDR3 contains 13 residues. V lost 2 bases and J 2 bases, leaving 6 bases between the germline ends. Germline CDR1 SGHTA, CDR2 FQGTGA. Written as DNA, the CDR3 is TGTGCCAGCAGCTTAGGACAGAACTATGGCTACACCTTC. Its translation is CASSLGQNYGYTF.

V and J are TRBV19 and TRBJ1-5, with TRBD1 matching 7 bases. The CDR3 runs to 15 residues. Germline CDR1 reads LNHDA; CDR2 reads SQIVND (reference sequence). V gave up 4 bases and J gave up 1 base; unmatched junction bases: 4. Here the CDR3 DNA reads TGTGCCAGTAGTAGACAGGGTATCAGCAATCAGCCCCAGCATTTT. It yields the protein CASSRQGISNQPQHF.

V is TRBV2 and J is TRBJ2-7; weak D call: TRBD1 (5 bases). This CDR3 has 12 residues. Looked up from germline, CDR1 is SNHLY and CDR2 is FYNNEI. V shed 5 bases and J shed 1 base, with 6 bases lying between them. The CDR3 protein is CASSRQSYEQYF. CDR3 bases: TGTGCCAGCAGTAGACAGTCCTACGAGCAGTACTTC.

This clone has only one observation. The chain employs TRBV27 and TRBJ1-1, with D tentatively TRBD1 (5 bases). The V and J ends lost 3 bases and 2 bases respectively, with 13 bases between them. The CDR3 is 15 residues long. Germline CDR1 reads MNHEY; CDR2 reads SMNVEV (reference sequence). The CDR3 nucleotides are TGTGCCAGCAGTTTGCGGGGGTTCCCTAACACTGAAGCTTTCTTT. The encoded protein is CASSLRGFPNTEAFF.

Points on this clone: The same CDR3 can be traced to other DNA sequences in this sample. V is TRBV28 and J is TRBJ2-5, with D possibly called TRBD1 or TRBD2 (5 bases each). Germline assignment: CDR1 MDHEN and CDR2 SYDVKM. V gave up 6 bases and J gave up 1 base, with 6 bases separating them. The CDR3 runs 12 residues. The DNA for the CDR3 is TGTGCCAGCAGGGGACCCCAAGAGACCCAGTACTTC. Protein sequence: CASRGPQETQYF.

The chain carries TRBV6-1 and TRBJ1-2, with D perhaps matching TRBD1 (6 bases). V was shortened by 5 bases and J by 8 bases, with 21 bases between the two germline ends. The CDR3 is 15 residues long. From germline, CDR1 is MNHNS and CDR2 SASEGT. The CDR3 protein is CASSLYSDGGLGYTF. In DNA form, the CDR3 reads TGTGCCAGCAGTCTCTACTCGGACGGGGGGCTAGGCTACACCTTC.

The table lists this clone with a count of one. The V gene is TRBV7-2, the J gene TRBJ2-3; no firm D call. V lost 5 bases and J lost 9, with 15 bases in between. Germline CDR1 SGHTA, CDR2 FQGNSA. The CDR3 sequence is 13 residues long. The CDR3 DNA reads TGTGCCAGCAGCCCCTCTGATGGCCAGACGCAGTATTTT. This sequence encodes CASSPSDGQTQYF.

CDR3 residues: CASSLARAVNGYTF. CDR3 sequence (DNA): TGTGCCAGCAGCTTAGCGCGGGCAGTTAATGGCTACACCTTC. The chain carries TRBV7-2 and TRBJ1-2; no clear D gene. Deletions cut 0 bases from V and 6 bases from J, with 11 bases between. This CDR3 spans 14 amino acids. CDR1 SGHTA and CDR2 FQGNSA come from the germline V gene. Variable domain in full (rest from reference TRBV7-2 and TRBJ1-2): GAGVSQSPSNKVTEKGKDVELRCDPISGHTALYWYRQSLGQGLEFLIYFQGNSAPDKSGLPSDRFSAERTGGSVSTLTIQRTQQEDSAVYLCASSLARAVNGYTFGSGTRLTVV.

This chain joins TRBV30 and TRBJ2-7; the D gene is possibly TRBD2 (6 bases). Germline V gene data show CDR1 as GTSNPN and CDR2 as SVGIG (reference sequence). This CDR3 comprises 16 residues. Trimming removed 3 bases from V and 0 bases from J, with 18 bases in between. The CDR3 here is CAWSPALAGRSYEQYF. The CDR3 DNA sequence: TGTGCCTGGAGCCCCGCATTGGCGGGACGCTCCTACGAGCAGTACTTC. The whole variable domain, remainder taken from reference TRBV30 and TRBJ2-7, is SQTIHQWPATLVQPVGSPLSLECTVEGTSNPNLYWYRQAAGRGLQLLFYSVGIGQISSEVPQNLSASRPQDRQFILSSKKLLLSDSGFYLCAWSPALAGRSYEQYFGPGTRLTVT.

The DNA of the CDR3 is TGTGCCAGCAGATTTTCGACATCCGGGCTAGGGGCTGAAGCTTTCTTT. This encodes CASRFSTSGLGAEAFF. The rearrangement joins TRBV2 to TRBJ1-1, with D tentatively TRBD1 (5 bases). CDR1 and CDR2 (germline): SNHLY, FYNNEI. V shed 6 bases and J shed 6 bases, with 23 bases lying between them. CDR3 length: 16 residues.

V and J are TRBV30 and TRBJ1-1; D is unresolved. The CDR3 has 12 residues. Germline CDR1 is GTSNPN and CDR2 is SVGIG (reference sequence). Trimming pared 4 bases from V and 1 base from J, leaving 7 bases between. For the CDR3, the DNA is TGTGCCTGGAATGACCCGAACACTGAAGCTTTCTTT. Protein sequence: CAWNDPNTEAFF.

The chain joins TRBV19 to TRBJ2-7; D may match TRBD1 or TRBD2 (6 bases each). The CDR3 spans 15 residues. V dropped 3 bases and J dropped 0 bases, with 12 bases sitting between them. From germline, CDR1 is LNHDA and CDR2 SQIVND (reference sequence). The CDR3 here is CASSMYGGNSYEQYF. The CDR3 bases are TGTGCCAGTAGTATGTACGGGGGCAACTCCTACGAGCAGTACTTC.

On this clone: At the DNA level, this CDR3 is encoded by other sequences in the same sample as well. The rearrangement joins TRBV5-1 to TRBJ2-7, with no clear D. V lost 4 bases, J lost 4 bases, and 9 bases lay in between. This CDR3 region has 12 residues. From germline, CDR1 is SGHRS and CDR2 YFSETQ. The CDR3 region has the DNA TGCGCCAGCAGCCCAGCTGGGTACGAGCAGTACTTC. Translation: CASSPAGYEQYF.

CDR3 region: CASSLSGVAYEQYF. DNA of the CDR3: TGCGCCAGCAGCTTGTCTGGGGTAGCCTACGAGCAGTACTTC. This chain connects TRBV5-1 to TRBJ2-7; D is unclear. V was cut by 1 base and J by 2 bases, with 10 bases left in between. This CDR3 contains 14 residues. CDR1 is SGHRS, CDR2 YFSETQ, per germline.

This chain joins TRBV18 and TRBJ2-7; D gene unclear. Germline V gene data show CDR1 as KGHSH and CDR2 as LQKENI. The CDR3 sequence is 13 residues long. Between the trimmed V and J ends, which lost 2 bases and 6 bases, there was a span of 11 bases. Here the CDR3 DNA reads TGTGCCAGCTCACCAGCCTACACAGCCGAGCAGTACTTC. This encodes CASSPAYTAEQYF.